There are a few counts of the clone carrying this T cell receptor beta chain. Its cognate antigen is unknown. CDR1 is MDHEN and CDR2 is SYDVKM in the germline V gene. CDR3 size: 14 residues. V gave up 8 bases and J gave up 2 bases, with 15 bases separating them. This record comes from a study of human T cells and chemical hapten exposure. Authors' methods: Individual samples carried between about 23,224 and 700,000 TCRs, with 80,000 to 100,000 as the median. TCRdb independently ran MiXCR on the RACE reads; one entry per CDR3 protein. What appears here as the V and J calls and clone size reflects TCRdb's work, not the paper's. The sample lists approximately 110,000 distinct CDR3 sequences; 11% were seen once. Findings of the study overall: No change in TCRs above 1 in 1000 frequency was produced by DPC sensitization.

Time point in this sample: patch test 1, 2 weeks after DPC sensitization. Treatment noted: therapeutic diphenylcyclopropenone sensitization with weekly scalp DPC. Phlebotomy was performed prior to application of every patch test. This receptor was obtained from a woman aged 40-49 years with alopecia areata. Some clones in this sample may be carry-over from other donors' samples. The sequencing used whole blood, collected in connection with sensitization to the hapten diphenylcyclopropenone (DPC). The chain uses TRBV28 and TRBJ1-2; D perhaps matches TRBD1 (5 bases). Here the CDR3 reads CASLIGGANYGYTF. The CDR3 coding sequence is TGTGCCAGCCTCATCGGCGGGGCCAACTATGGCTACACCTTC.